A selection of T cell receptor beta chains follows, all from one sample in a study of graft-versus-host responses after intestinal transplantation. TCRdb's table, derived via immunoSEQ multiplex PCR, lists solely in-frame clones and lacks some. Here the sample spans nearly 20,000 clones, approximately 89% being singletons. Source: PBMCs, taken 220 to 240 days after intestinal transplant. All receptors derive from a human patient who received an intestinal transplant, so some T cells may come from the graft donor. The CDR3 runs from the conserved cysteine through the conserved F or W.

J gene	V gene	CDR3 length	CDR3 protein
TRBJ2-3	TRBV18	14	CASSPVPGGDTQYF
TRBJ2-1	TRBV4-1	14	CASSLGQAYNEQFF
TRBJ1-5	TRBV4-2	15	CASSQDQAYNQPQHF
TRBJ2-7	TRBV6-5	14	CARSPGQNTYEQYF
TRBJ1-5	TRBV2	14	CASRDRGGNQPQHF
TRBJ1-6	TRBV9	15	CASSVGDRENSPLHF
TRBJ2-6	TRBV6-1	17	CASSERVRSSEANVLTF
TRBJ2-3	TRBV2	16	CASSPPGTSGGDTQYF
TRBJ2-3	TRBV11-1	19	CASSSRRPLAGKSTDTQYF
TRBJ2-3	TRBV5-1	16	CASSPERGGVPDTQYF
TRBJ2-5	TRBV5-1	13	CASSPPASETQYF
TRBJ2-7	TRBV14	16	CASSQGLPGGLYEQYF
TRBJ2-7	TRBV19	15	CASSETLVYGYEQYF
TRBJ2-4	TRBV11-2	14	CASSLQLAKNIQYF
TRBJ2-3	TRBV2	12	CASKRGGFEQYF
-	TRBV2	11	CASRDSYEQYF
TRBJ2-7	TRBV5-1	14	CASSFVTGTYEQYF
TRBJ2-3	TRBV9	14	CASSPLGLTDTQYF
TRBJ1-5	TRBV2	15	CASSPGRISNQPQHF
TRBJ2-7	TRBV4-1	13	CASSLQAPYEQYF
TRBJ2-3	TRBV21-1	15	CASSKRRVPPYTQYF
TRBJ2-1	TRBV2	15	CASSDRTVSYNEQFF
TRBJ2-5	TRBV13	15	CASSRPGLGVETQYF
TRBJ2-7	TRBV18	14	CASSPRQGAGEQYF
TRBJ2-3	TRBV4-1	17	CASSLLGQGQGSDTQYF
TRBJ2-1	TRBV7-9	15	CASSLNLISYNEQFF
TRBJ1-4	TRBV11-3	12	CASSLEGEKLFF
TRBJ2-1	TRBV5-1	13	CASSPTGGNEQFF
TRBJ1-1	TRBV4-1	17	CASSQVGAGFMNTEAFF
TRBJ2-3	TRBV6-4	15	CASSDSSGGADTQYF
TRBJ2-7	TRBV18	15	CASSPGRARRGEQYF
TRBJ1-3	TRBV19	14	CASSIRGSGNTIYF
TRBJ1-2	TRBV27	12	CASGGFDYGYTF
TRBJ2-3	TRBV5-4	16	CASSLLAGGPTDTQYF
TRBJ2-7	TRBV6-1	13	CASSESIAYEQYF
TRBJ2-5	TRBV18	13	CASSAERQETQYF
TRBJ1-2	TRBV2	14	CASSKETGFHGYTF
TRBJ2-1	TRBV7-3	15	CASSHDGGTYNEQFF
TRBJ2-5	TRBV13	13	CASSRNRGETQYF
TRBJ2-3	TRBV15	15	CATGPGAGDTDTQYF
TRBJ2-1	TRBV7-9	16	CASSLGLRGDHNEQFF
TRBJ1-6	TRBV11-3	13	CASSLAGPSPLHF
TRBJ1-2	TRBV7-8	13	CASSFGSGYGYTF
TRBJ1-1	TRBV20-1	11	CSVPLGTEAFF